Below, 8 T cell receptor beta chains from the same sample are listed, as sequenced in a study of shared clonotypes between healthy human individuals (dated by TCRdb to 2018 to 2020). Library construction relied on the immunoSEQ multiplex PCR assay. Not all clones reach the TCRdb copy of this immuneACCESS table, which keeps in-frame sequences only. Checked studies attribute under half of the gap to unresolved V genes and leave the rest unexplained. For this sample the table gives more than 850,000 clones, of which around 78% were detected only once. The top ten constitute 0.4% to 0.55% of the sample. The sample comprised memory CD4+ T cells from PBMCs. What the cell subset or site label conveys for this sample: CD45RA-negative fraction. The receptors come from a man younger than 35 in good health. Some clones in this sample may be carry-over from other donors' samples.

The chain employs TRBV5-4 and TRBJ1-5; 9 nucleotides agree with TRBD1. V lost 2 bases to trimming and J lost 7 bases; unmatched junction nucleotides: 10. The CDR3 sequence is 16 residues long. Germline-derived CDR1 and CDR2 are SGHNT and YYREEE (reference sequence). CDR3 nucleotides: TGTGCCAGCAGCTTATTGGGACAGGGCAGTCGGCAGCCCCAGCATTTT. This translates into CASSLLGQGSRQPQHF.

The V gene is TRBV7-9, the J gene TRBJ1-2, with a tentative D call TRBD1 (5 bases). Germline V lookup: CDR1 SEHNR, CDR2 FQNEAQ (reference sequence). V lost 5 bases, J lost 8 bases, and 12 bases lay in between. CDR3 length: 12 residues. In nucleotides, the CDR3 is TGTGCCAGCAGCAATAGGGACGTCGGCTACACCTTC. Translation gives CASSNRDVGYTF.

Details on this clone: With only one base between it and a far larger clone, this is likely a read error. This chain joins TRBV4-3 and TRBJ1-1; unclear D gene. CDR1 is LGHNA and CDR2 is YSLEER in the germline V gene. This CDR3 contains 14 residues. The CDR3 DNA follows: TGCGCCAGCAGCCAAGATCCAGTGAACACTAAAGCTTTCTTT. Its translation is CASSQDPVNTKAFF.

This chain links TRBV5-4 with TRBJ2-1, with 9 nucleotides matching TRBD2. This CDR3 is 17 amino acids long. J lost 1 base, V lost 4 bases, and 9 bases had no gene match. CDR1 and CDR2 (germline): SGHNT, YYREEE (reference sequence). The CDR3 loop is CASSQGPREGSYNEQFF. Written as DNA, the CDR3 is TGTGCCAGCAGCCAAGGGCCGCGGGAGGGGTCCTACAATGAGCAGTTCTTC. Using reference TRBV5-4 and TRBJ2-1 for the parts outside the CDR3, the full variable domain is ETGVTQSPTHLIKTRGQQVTLRCSSQSGHNTVSWYQQALGQGPQFIFQYYREEENGRGNFPPRFSGLQFPNYSSELNVNALELDDSALYLCASSQGPREGSYNEQFFGPGTRLTVL.

Concerning this clone itself: This same CDR3 is encoded by further DNA sequences in the sample. The chain uses TRBV11-2 and TRBJ2-1; D assignment may be TRBD1 or TRBD2 (5 bases each). Germline CDR1 SGHAT, CDR2 FQNNGV. The CDR3 runs to 13 residues. The V end lost 4 bases, the J end lost 3 bases, and 7 bases lay between the germline ends. Here the CDR3 DNA reads TGTGCCAGCAGCTGGGACGGCTACAATGAGCAGTTCTTC. Residues: CASSWDGYNEQFF.

This clone was seen many times. J is TRBJ2-2 and V is TRBV30; D tentatively reads TRBD1 or TRBD2 (5 bases each). V was shortened by 1 base and J by 3 bases, with 12 bases between the two germline ends. The CDR3 runs to 15 residues. Germline CDR1 and CDR2: GTSNPN and SVGIG (reference sequence). The CDR3 loop reads CAWSAGTIDTGELFF. CDR3 nucleotide sequence: TGTGCCTGGAGTGCCGGGACGATAGACACCGGGGAGCTGTTTTTT.

The chain couples TRBV11-2 to TRBJ2-7; D remains unclear. Germline V gives CDR1 SGHAT, CDR2 FQNNGV. The V end lost 2 bases, the J end lost 3 bases, and 14 bases lay between the germline ends. The CDR3 is 15 amino acids. In DNA form, the CDR3 reads TGTGCCAGCAGCTTACGAACCACACCAAGCTACGAGCAGTACTTC. This sequence encodes CASSLRTTPSYEQYF. Together with reference TRBV11-2 and TRBJ2-7, the CDR3 gives the full variable domain: EAGVAQSPRYKIIEKRQSVAFWCNPISGHATLYWYQQILGQGPKLLIQFQNNGVVDDSQLPKDRFSAERLKGVDSTLKIQPAKLEDSAVYLCASSLRTTPSYEQYFGPGTRLTVT.

The rearrangement joins TRBV7-9 to TRBJ1-2; D is undetermined. The CDR3 sequence is 13 residues long. The germline V gene has CDR1 SEHNR and CDR2 FQNEAQ (reference sequence). V gave up 3 bases and J gave up 3 bases, with 8 bases separating them. The CDR3 nucleotides read TGTGCCAGCAGCTTTGAGGCAGACTATGGCTACACCTTC. Amino acid sequence: CASSFEADYGYTF.